These 9 T cell receptor beta chains were all obtained from the same sample, sequenced in a study of CD8 T cells in Susac syndrome. RNA was extracted with the RNeasy kit, and a quantity of roughly 0.5 to 1 ug was reverse transcribed using random hexamers. TCRdb passed the immunoSEQ multiplex PCR reads through MiXCR, listing each CDR3 protein once. The data show approximately 190,000 distinct CDR3 sequences, almost 96% seen once. The sequencing sample was made of CD4+ T cells from PBMCs. The receptor set was obtained from a human donor with Susac syndrome.

The V and J genes are TRBV2 and TRBJ2-4; TRBD1 matches 7 bases. CDR3 length: 12 residues. Trimming cost V 4 bases and J 6 bases; bases outside gene matches: 0. Germline lookup yields CDR1 SNHLY and CDR2 FYNNEI. CDR3 protein: CASSGQGNIQYF. CDR3 nucleotides: TGTGCCAGCAGTGGACAGGGAAACATTCAGTACTTC. The complete variable domain, with remaining parts taken from reference TRBV2 and TRBJ2-4, reads EPEVTQTPSHQVTQMGQEVILRCVPISNHLYFYWYRQILGQKVEFLVSFYNNEISEKSEIFDDQFSVERPDGSNFTLKIRSTKLEDSAMYFCASSGQGNIQYFGAGTRLSVL.

V is TRBV28 and J is TRBJ2-5; TRBD1 matches 12 bases. The ends lost 3 bases at V and 5 bases at J; junction bases unmatched: 4. The germline V gene has CDR1 MDHEN and CDR2 SYDVKM. The CDR3 is made up of 15 amino acids. In nucleotides, the CDR3 is TGTGCCAGCAGTTTCGGGACAGGGGGCGGGGAGACCCAGTACTTC. Its translation is CASSFGTGGGETQYF.

The chain combines TRBV5-4 with TRBJ1-1; D gene ambiguous. The germline gives CDR1 SGHNT, CDR2 YYREEE (reference sequence). Deletions cut 3 bases from V and 1 base from J, with 7 bases between. The CDR3 contains 13 residues. In nucleotides, the CDR3 is TGTGCCAGCAGCTGGCAGACGAACACTGAAGCTTTCTTT. Protein product: CASSWQTNTEAFF.

This chain connects TRBV30 to TRBJ2-3; 7 bases are shared with TRBD2. Germline CDR1 and CDR2: GTSNPN and SVGIG (reference sequence). This CDR3 has 13 residues. After removal of 3 bases from V and 1 base from J, the junction contained 1 base not matched to a gene. This CDR3 reads CAWSTSGTDTQYF. CDR3 coding DNA: TGTGCCTGGAGCACTAGCGGCACAGATACGCAGTATTTT. The full variable domain, with the rest looked up from reference TRBV30 and TRBJ2-3, is SQTIHQWPATLVQPVGSPLSLECTVEGTSNPNLYWYRQAAGRGLQLLFYSVGIGQISSEVPQNLSASRPQDRQFILSSKKLLLSDSGFYLCAWSTSGTDTQYFGPGTRLTVL.

The chain links TRBV30 to TRBJ1-2, with D maybe TRBD1 (5 bases). Germline CDR1 is GTSNPN and CDR2 is SVGIG (reference sequence). The CDR3 runs to 12 residues. V lost 4 bases, J lost 5 bases, and 11 bases lay in between. This CDR3 reads CAWTRQIYGYTF. In DNA, the CDR3 is TGTGCCTGGACCCGACAGATTTATGGCTACACCTTC.

The genes are TRBV6-5 and TRBJ1-2; D not certain. V lost 2 bases, J lost 4 bases, and 8 bases lay in between. The CDR3 runs to 13 residues. The germline gives CDR1 MNHEY, CDR2 SVGAGI. This chain's CDR3 is CASSYIYGYGYTF. The CDR3 DNA sequence: TGTGCCAGCAGTTACATCTACGGCTATGGCTACACCTTC.

This sequence joins TRBV9 and TRBJ1-2; possibly TRBD1 for D (5 bases). V lost 0 bases to trimming and J lost 8 bases, with 14 bases between them. CDR1 and CDR2 from the germline V gene are SGDLS and YYNGEE. CDR3 length equals 14 residues. CDR3 in DNA: TGTGCCAGCAGCGTAGGACGAATCCGGGGGGGCTACACCTTC. Amino acids: CASSVGRIRGGYTF.

CDR3 sequence: CASSLARDAGELFF. CDR3 in DNA: TGTGCCAGCAGTTTAGCACGGGACGCCGGGGAGCTGTTTTTT. The chain joins TRBV12-3 or TRBV12-4 to TRBJ2-2; TRBD1 or TRBD2 may be the D gene (5 bases each). V lost 0 bases and J 6 bases, leaving 8 bases between the germline ends. This CDR3 contains 14 residues.

This clonotype was seen a single time. The V and J genes are TRBV7-9 and TRBJ1-5; no clear D. Per germline, CDR1 SEHNR and CDR2 FQNEAQ (reference sequence). The CDR3 has 14 residues. Between the trimmed V and J ends, which lost 1 base and 4 bases, there was a span of 8 bases. The CDR3 is CASSLGAGNQPQHF. The CDR3 DNA sequence: TGTGCCAGCAGCTTAGGAGCGGGGAATCAGCCCCAGCATTTT.